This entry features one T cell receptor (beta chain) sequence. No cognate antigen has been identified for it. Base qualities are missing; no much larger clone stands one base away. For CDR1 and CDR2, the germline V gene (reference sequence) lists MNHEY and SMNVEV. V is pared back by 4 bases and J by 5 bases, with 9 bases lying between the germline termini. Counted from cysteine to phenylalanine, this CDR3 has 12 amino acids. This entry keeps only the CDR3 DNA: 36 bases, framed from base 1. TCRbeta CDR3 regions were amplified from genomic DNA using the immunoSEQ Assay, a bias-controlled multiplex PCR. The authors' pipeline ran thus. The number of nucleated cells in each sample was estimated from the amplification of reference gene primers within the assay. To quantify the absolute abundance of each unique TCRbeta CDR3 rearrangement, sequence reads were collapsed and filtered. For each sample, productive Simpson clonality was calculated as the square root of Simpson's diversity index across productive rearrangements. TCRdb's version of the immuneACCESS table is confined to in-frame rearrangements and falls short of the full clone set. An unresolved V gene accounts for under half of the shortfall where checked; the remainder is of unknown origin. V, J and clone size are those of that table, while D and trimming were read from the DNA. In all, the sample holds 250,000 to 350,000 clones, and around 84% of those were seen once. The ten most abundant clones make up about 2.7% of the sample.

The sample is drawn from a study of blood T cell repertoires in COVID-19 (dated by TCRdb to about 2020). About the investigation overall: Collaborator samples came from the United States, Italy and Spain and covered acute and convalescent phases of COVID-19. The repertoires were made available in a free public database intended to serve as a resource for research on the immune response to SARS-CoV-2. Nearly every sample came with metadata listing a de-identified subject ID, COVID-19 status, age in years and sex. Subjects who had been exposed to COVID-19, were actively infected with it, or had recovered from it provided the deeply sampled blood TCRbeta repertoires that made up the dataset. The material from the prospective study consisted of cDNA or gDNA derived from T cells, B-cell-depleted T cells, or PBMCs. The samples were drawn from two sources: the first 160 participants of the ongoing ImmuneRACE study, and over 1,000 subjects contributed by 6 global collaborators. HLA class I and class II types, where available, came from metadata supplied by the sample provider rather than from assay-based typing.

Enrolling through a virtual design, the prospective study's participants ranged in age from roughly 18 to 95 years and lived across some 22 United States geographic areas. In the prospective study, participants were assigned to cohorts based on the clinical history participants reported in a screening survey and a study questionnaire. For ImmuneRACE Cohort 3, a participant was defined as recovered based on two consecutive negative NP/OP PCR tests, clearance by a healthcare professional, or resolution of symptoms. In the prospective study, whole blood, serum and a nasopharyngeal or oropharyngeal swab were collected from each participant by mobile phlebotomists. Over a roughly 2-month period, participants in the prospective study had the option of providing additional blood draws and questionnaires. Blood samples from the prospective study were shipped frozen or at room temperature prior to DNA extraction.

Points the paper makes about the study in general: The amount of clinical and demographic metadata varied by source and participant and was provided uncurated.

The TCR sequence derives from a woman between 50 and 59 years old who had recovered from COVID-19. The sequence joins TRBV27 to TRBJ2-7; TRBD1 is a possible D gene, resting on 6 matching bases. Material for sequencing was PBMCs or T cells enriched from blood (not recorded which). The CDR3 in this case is CASSYPGDEQYF. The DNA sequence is TGTGCCAGCAGTTACCCAGGGGACGAGCAGTACTTC.